One and the same sample provided the 28 T cell receptor beta chains below, sequenced in a study of blood T cell repertoires in COVID-19. TCRdb's table, derived via immunoSEQ multiplex PCR, lists solely in-frame clones and lacks some. The data show roughly 88,000 clones, 80% to 90% seen once. Sequencing was performed on peripheral blood. The source is a woman at least 80 years old with acute or convalescent COVID-19.

The chain uses TRBV2 and TRBJ2-7; 7 positions match TRBD1. The V and J ends lost 6 bases and 7 bases, in that order; junction bases with no gene match: 6. Per germline, CDR1 SNHLY and CDR2 FYNNEI. This CDR3 is built from 12 residues. CDR3: CASRATGREQYF. In DNA, the CDR3 is TGTGCCAGCAGGGCGACAGGGCGGGAGCAGTACTTC.

This chain joins TRBV19 and TRBJ2-3; 7 positions match TRBD2. From germline, CDR1 is LNHDA and CDR2 SQIVND (reference sequence). The CDR3 runs to 15 residues. Trimming removed 3 bases from V and 5 bases from J; junction bases left unmatched: 8. CDR3 sequence: CASSIPSGVGDTQYF. As DNA, the CDR3 is TGTGCCAGTAGTATTCCGAGCGGGGTAGGAGATACGCAGTATTTT.

The chain recombines TRBV28 with TRBJ1-2; D is perhaps TRBD1 (6 bases). The CDR3 length is 12 residues. Germline lookup yields CDR1 MDHEN and CDR2 SYDVKM. V was clipped by 6 bases and J by 2 bases, with 7 bases between them. The CDR3 bases are TGTGCCAGCAGCAGGGGAAACTATGGCTACACCTTC. As protein: CASSRGNYGYTF.

The chain combines TRBV19 with TRBJ1-2; 11 nucleotides match TRBD1. Germline V gives CDR1 LNHDA, CDR2 SQIVND (reference sequence). V shed 4 bases and J 8 bases; nucleotides not matched to a gene: 9. The CDR3 consists of 15 residues. The CDR3 nucleotides read TGTGCCAGTAGTACCCGGGGGACAGGGGGTGTGGGCTACACCTTC. Translated: CASSTRGTGGVGYTF.

This chain joins TRBV28 and TRBJ1-2, with 9 bases identical to TRBD1. The germline V gene encodes CDR1 MDHEN and CDR2 SYDVKM. Trimming took 7 bases from V and 5 from J; bases not matched to a gene: 14. This CDR3 comprises 16 residues. The CDR3 region has the DNA TGTGCCAGCACCCCGTCCAGGGACAGGGTAGGGTATGGCTACACCTTC. This translates into CASTPSRDRVGYGYTF.

In the case of this clone: The sample carries other DNA sequences with the same CDR3. CDR3 DNA sequence: TGTGCCAGTAGTATAGGAGCAGGCGGGGGAAATCAGCCCCAGCATTTT. Protein: CASSIGAGGGNQPQHF. V and J are TRBV19 and TRBJ1-5; possible D gene TRBD1, 5 bases. This CDR3 is 16 amino acids long. V was clipped by 1 base and J by 4 bases, with 14 bases between them. Germline-derived CDR1 and CDR2 are LNHDA and SQIVND (reference sequence).

The genes are TRBV4-1 and TRBJ1-1, with unresolved D. The CDR3 covers 14 residues. The V gene's germline CDR1 is MGHRA and CDR2 YSYEKL. Trimming left V 3 bases short and J 5 bases short, with 13 bases between. In nucleotides, the CDR3 is TGCGCCAGCAGCCATACTACGGAGAGGACTGAAGCTTTCTTT. Protein product: CASSHTTERTEAFF.

This chain's CDR3 is CASRLDTLGADTQYF. CDR3 nucleotides: TGTGCCAGCAGATTGGACACCCTTGGTGCGGATACGCAGTATTTT. The chain recombines TRBV6-5 with TRBJ2-3; D perhaps matches TRBD1 (5 bases). Germline CDR1 reads MNHEY; CDR2 reads SVGAGI. V dropped 6 bases and J dropped 6 bases, with 19 bases sitting between them. The CDR3 is 15 residues long.

This chain connects TRBV7-3 to TRBJ2-3; maybe TRBD2 (6 bases). The ends were cut back, 5 bases at V and 2 bases at J, with 11 bases in the middle. In germline, CDR1 is SGHTA, CDR2 FQGTGA. CDR3 size: 14 residues. In nucleotides, the CDR3 is TGTGCCAGCAGCCCAGGACTATTCACAGATACGCAGTATTTT. Protein: CASSPGLFTDTQYF. The variable domain in full, with the rest retrieved from reference TRBV7-3 and TRBJ2-3, is GAGVSQTPSNKVTEKGKYVELRCDPISGHTALYWYRQSLGQGPEFLIYFQGTGAADDSGLPNDRFFAVRPEGSVSTLKIQRTERGDSAVYLCASSPGLFTDTQYFGPGTRLTVL.

This clone was detected once. The gene calls are TRBV4-1 and TRBJ1-3; TRBD1 agrees at 10 bases. The CDR3 length is 19 residues. Germline V lookup: CDR1 MGHRA, CDR2 YSYEKL. V was pared by 4 bases and J by 0 bases, with 12 bases of the junction left unmatched. Here the CDR3 reads CASSPGTGAALGSGNTIYF. The CDR3 coding sequence is TGCGCCAGCAGCCCCGGGACAGGGGCCGCCTTGGGCTCTGGAAACACCATATATTTT.

The chain links TRBV6-5 to TRBJ2-3, with 9 bases aligning to TRBD1. The germline V gene has CDR1 MNHEY and CDR2 SVGAGI. The CDR3 contains 14 residues. V was clipped by 7 bases and J by 4 bases; unmatched bases: 6. The DNA for the CDR3 is TGTGCCAGCAAAGGGACAGGGTGGGCAGATACGCAGTATTTT. Its translation is CASKGTGWADTQYF.

This sequence joins TRBV19 and TRBJ2-1; tentatively, D is TRBD1 (7 bases). With 6 bases removed from V and 5 bases from J, the gap between germline ends came to 17 bases. The CDR3 runs 15 residues. CDR1 and CDR2 (germline): LNHDA, SQIVND (reference sequence). CDR3 sequence: CASRSLQGGNNEQFF. In DNA form, the CDR3 reads TGTGCCAGTAGATCCCTGCAGGGGGGTAACAATGAGCAGTTCTTC.

The J gene is TRBJ2-3, the V gene TRBV24-1; 7 bases match TRBD2. The V gene end was trimmed by 3 bases and the J gene end by 5 bases; junction bases not matched to a gene: 4. Germline lookup yields CDR1 KGHDR and CDR2 SFDVKD. This CDR3 region has 14 residues. CDR3 sequence (DNA): TGTGCCACCAGTGATGCGGGGAGGGGAGATACGCAGTATTTT. It yields the protein CATSDAGRGDTQYF.

This clone was picked up a small number of times. The V call is TRBV14, the J call TRBJ1-2; D call uncertain. This CDR3 is built from 17 residues. Trimming pared 1 base from V and 2 bases from J, leaving 17 bases between. Germline assignment: CDR1 SGHDN and CDR2 FVKESK. The DNA for the CDR3 is TGTGCCAGCAGCCAAGTTAATTCTTTCGACTCAAACTATGGCTACACCTTC. Translated, it gives CASSQVNSFDSNYGYTF.

This clone was counted only a few times. This chain links TRBV25-1 with TRBJ2-3, with TRBD2 identical over 8 bases. The V and J ends lost 4 bases and 6 bases, in that order; junction bases with no gene match: 6. Germline assignment: CDR1 MGHDK and CDR2 SYGVNS. CDR3 length: 14 amino acids. CDR3 sequence: CASSAPGGGDTQYF. The DNA of the CDR3 is TGTGCCAGCAGTGCCCCCGGGGGGGGCGATACGCAGTATTTT.

This chain connects TRBV19 to TRBJ1-1; D is unresolved. The CDR3 has 14 amino acids. Trimming shortened V by 1 base and J by 2 bases, and 8 bases separated the two germline ends. The germline gives CDR1 LNHDA, CDR2 SQIVND (reference sequence). CDR3 protein: CASSIGRVNTEAFF. Written as DNA, the CDR3 is TGTGCCAGTAGTATAGGACGGGTTAACACTGAAGCTTTCTTT.

This clone was found once. The chain recombines TRBV4-2 with TRBJ2-7, with a possible D match to TRBD2 (6 bases). This CDR3 comprises 15 residues. Germline V CDR1 and CDR2: LGHNA, YNFKEQ. V was trimmed by 1 base and J by 3 bases, leaving 13 bases between them. CDR3 sequence: CASSQGDSGDYEQYF. In DNA form, the CDR3 reads TGTGCCAGCAGCCAAGGGGATAGCGGAGACTACGAGCAGTACTTC.

The chain carries TRBV29-1 and TRBJ1-2; the match to TRBD1 covers 7 bases. The CDR3 spans 15 residues. With 5 bases clipped from V and 4 bases from J, the junction kept 13 bases outside the gene matches. The V gene's germline CDR1 is SQVTM and CDR2 ANQGSEA. The chain's CDR3 is CSVLEGAAGGYGYTF. CDR3 in DNA: TGCAGCGTTTTGGAGGGGGCCGCTGGAGGCTATGGCTACACCTTC.

This sequence joins TRBV6-4 and TRBJ2-1; the match to TRBD2 covers 8 bases. Germline trimming cut 7 bases from V and 6 bases from J; bases unmatched to any gene: 5. CDR1 is MRHNA, CDR2 SNTAGT, per germline. The CDR3 totals 13 residues. The CDR3 nucleotides read TGTGCCAGCAAAATAGCGGGGAGCAATGAGCAGTTCTTC. Its protein product is CASKIAGSNEQFF.

The CDR3 DNA follows: TGTGCCAGCAGCCCAGACAGGGGAGGACCTAATTATAGCAATCAGCCCCAGCATTTT. It is translated as CASSPDRGGPNYSNQPQHF. The gene calls are TRBV7-9 and TRBJ1-5; TRBD1 matches at 8 bases. Trimming at V came to 5 bases and at J to 0 bases, leaving 15 bases not matched to a gene. Germline CDR1 is SEHNR and CDR2 is FQNEAQ (reference sequence). The CDR3 consists of 19 residues.

In its sample, this clone was seen many times. At one boundary the junction diverges from the germline segment, which might be a read error. The sample contains more than one DNA sequence encoding this CDR3. The CDR3 DNA reads TGTGCCCGCAGCCCAACCCGGGGGGCGGGGGGGCGGAACGGGGAGCTGTTTTTT. Translation gives CARSPTRGAGGRNGELFF. The chain links TRBV5-4 to TRBJ2-2; 9 nucleotides agree with TRBD2. CDR3 length: 18 amino acids. Germline V CDR1 and CDR2: SGHNT, YYREEE (reference sequence). Complete variable domain (other parts from reference TRBV5-4 and TRBJ2-2): ETGVTQSPTHLIKTRGQQVTLRCSSQSGHNTVSWYQQALGQGPQFIFQYYREEENGRGNFPPRFSGLQFPNYSSELNVNALELDDSALYLCARSPTRGAGGRNGELFFGEGSRLTVL.

Concerning this clone: The sample carries other DNA sequences with the same CDR3. The chain employs TRBV12-3 or TRBV12-4 and TRBJ1-1; weak D call: TRBD1 (5 bases). This CDR3 contains 13 residues. Trimming cost V 2 bases and J 1 base, with 5 bases left between them. CDR3 bases: TGTGCCAGCAGTTTACAGGGGAACACTGAAGCTTTCTTT. Amino acid sequence: CASSLQGNTEAFF.

In the case of this clone: A much larger clone is a single base away; this may be a read error. The chain recombines TRBV30 with TRBJ1-1; D possibly corresponds to TRBD1 (5 bases). Looked up from germline, CDR1 is GTSNPN and CDR2 is SVGIG (reference sequence). The V gene lost 8 bases and the J gene lost 10 bases, with 11 bases spanning the gap. The CDR3 contains 9 residues. For the CDR3, the DNA is TGTGCCGGAGGGGCTGGAGCTTTCTTT. Amino acids: CAGGAGAFF.

This clone was counted a single time. This chain uses TRBV5-1 with TRBJ2-7, with D maybe TRBD1 (5 bases). V shed 1 base and J shed 3 bases, with 14 bases lying between them. Germline-derived CDR1 and CDR2 are SGHRS and YFSETQ. The CDR3 is made up of 15 amino acids. CDR3 in amino acids: CASSLLGGTGYEQYF. The CDR3 DNA reads TGCGCCAGCAGCTTGTTGGGCGGTACAGGCTACGAGCAGTACTTC.

The chain couples TRBV14 to TRBJ1-1; 7 positions match TRBD1. V trimming: 1 base; J trimming: 2 bases; junction bases outside the gene matches: 4. CDR1 SGHDN and CDR2 FVKESK come from the germline V gene. CDR3 size: 15 residues. The CDR3: CASSQAGTVNTEAFF. The DNA for the CDR3 is TGTGCCAGCAGCCAAGCCGGGACAGTTAACACTGAAGCTTTCTTT.

The V call is TRBV2, the J call TRBJ2-4, with 10 bases identical to TRBD2. The trim removed 6 bases at V and 6 bases at J, leaving 2 bases unmatched. CDR1 is SNHLY and CDR2 is FYNNEI in the germline V gene. The CDR3 sequence is 13 residues long. This CDR3 reads CASRAGGPNIQYF. The DNA for the CDR3 is TGTGCCAGCAGAGCGGGGGGGCCAAACATTCAGTACTTC.

This chain uses TRBV19 with TRBJ1-1; maybe TRBD1 (6 bases). Trimming stripped 7 bases from V and 0 bases from J, with 15 bases between. Germline V CDR1 and CDR2: LNHDA, SQIVND (reference sequence). The CDR3 loop spans 15 amino acids. In DNA form, the CDR3 reads TGTGCCAGTACTAACCCGACAGGTGTGAACACTGAAGCTTTCTTT. Encoded protein: CASTNPTGVNTEAFF. Full variable domain (remainder filled in from reference TRBV19 and TRBJ1-1): DGGITQSPKYLFRKEGQNVTLSCEQNLNHDAMYWYRQDPGQGLRLIYYSQIVNDFQKGDIAEGYSVSREKKESFPLTVTSAQKNPTAFYLCASTNPTGVNTEAFFGQGTRLTVV.

V gene TRBV24-1 combines with J gene TRBJ2-4; possible D gene TRBD1, 5 bases. Germline V gene lookup returns CDR1 KGHDR and CDR2 SFDVKD. The V end lost 3 bases, the J end lost 3 bases, and 11 bases lay between the germline ends. This CDR3 region has 15 residues. The CDR3 DNA reads as TGTGCCACCAGTGATACGACAAGGGGCAAAAACATTCAGTACTTC. This gives the protein CATSDTTRGKNIQYF.